The 22 T cell receptor beta chains given below trace back to one sample, sequenced in a study of T cell repertoires in cytomegalovirus infection. TCRdb passed the reads through MiXCR, listing each CDR3 protein once. The data show under 200,000 distinct CDR3 sequences, 28% seen once. Sequenced material: PBMCs. These receptors were taken from a human donor in good health (CMV status not recorded). Some clones in this sample may be carry-over from other donors' samples.

In this sample, this clonotype turned up many times. The J gene is TRBJ2-7, the V gene TRBV7-2; D may be TRBD1 or TRBD2 (6 bases each). The V gene's germline CDR1 is SGHTA and CDR2 FQGNSA. Trimming took off 3 bases at V and 7 bases at J, with 16 bases between the two ends. This CDR3 is 14 amino acids long. This chain's CDR3 is CASSFSWGAEEQYF. The CDR3 DNA reads as TGTGCCAGCAGCTTCTCATGGGGGGCAGAGGAGCAGTACTTC.

This chain joins TRBV12-3 or TRBV12-4 and TRBJ2-1; 9 positions match TRBD2. V lost 5 bases and J lost 10; bases outside the gene matches: 12. This CDR3 region has 15 residues. This CDR3 is CASSLLAGATSEQFF. CDR3 sequence (DNA): TGTGCCAGCAGTCTATTAGCGGGGGCAACCTCCGAGCAGTTCTTC.

The chain links TRBV4-3 to TRBJ2-1; no reliable D call. The CDR3 has 14 amino acids. Germline V gene data show CDR1 as LGHNA and CDR2 as YSLEER. V was trimmed by 0 bases and J by 4 bases, leaving 7 bases between them. This CDR3 reads CASSQDAQYNEQFF. The CDR3 DNA sequence: TGCGCCAGCAGCCAAGATGCGCAGTACAATGAGCAGTTCTTC.

This clonotype showed up just once. The chain employs TRBV6-5 and TRBJ2-3, with D unresolved. The V end lost 0 bases, the J end lost 2 bases, and 9 bases lay between the germline ends. Germline V gene data show CDR1 as MNHEY and CDR2 as SVGAGI. The CDR3 sequence is 15 residues long. DNA of the CDR3: TGTGCCAGCAGTTACTCGAACCCACACACAGATACGCAGTATTTT. It is translated as CASSYSNPHTDTQYF.

The sample holds a few counts of this clonotype. This chain joins TRBV6-8 and TRBJ2-5; TRBD1 might be the D (6 bases). Germline V gene sequence: CDR1 MNHGY, CDR2 SAAAGT. The CDR3 loop spans 12 amino acids. V dropped 7 bases and J dropped 2 bases, with 8 bases sitting between them. CDR3 in DNA: TGTGCCAGCAAGAGGGGGCAAGAGACCCAGTACTTC. It is translated as CASKRGQETQYF.

This clonotype has only a few counts. The chain couples TRBV7-2 to TRBJ2-5; 8 bases align to TRBD2. Per the germline V gene, CDR1 is SGHTA and CDR2 is FQGNSA. J gave up 5 bases and V 5 bases, and 10 bases lay outside the gene matches. The CDR3 covers 15 residues. The CDR3 DNA reads as TGTGCCAGCAGCCCCATGCGGGGCGGGGGGGAGACCCAGTACTTC. It encodes CASSPMRGGGETQYF.

This clonotype was found many times. The rearrangement joins TRBV7-2 to TRBJ1-1; 11 bases match TRBD1. The junction had 9 bases not matched to a gene; V was cut back by 5 bases and J by 4 bases. This CDR3 is built from 16 residues. Germline lookup yields CDR1 SGHTA and CDR2 FQGNSA. The CDR3 region is CASSTDRGRESTEAFF. In DNA form, the CDR3 reads TGTGCCAGCAGCACGGACAGGGGGCGCGAAAGCACTGAAGCTTTCTTT.

The CDR3, as DNA: TGTGCCAGCAGCCAAGATCTAAGAGCCCCGGGGACTGAAGCTTTCTTT. This encodes CASSQDLRAPGTEAFF. This chain connects TRBV14 to TRBJ1-1; D is unresolved. Germline V CDR1 and CDR2: SGHDN, FVKESK. The CDR3 totals 16 residues. Trimming took 0 bases from V and 5 from J, leaving 16 bases between them.

This clonotype was detected ten times or more. The CDR3, as DNA: TGCAGCGTTGCCGGGACAGGGGGGGACGAGCAGTACTTC. It encodes CSVAGTGGDEQYF. V and J are TRBV29-1 and TRBJ2-7, with TRBD1 identical over 11 bases. Looked up from germline, CDR1 is SQVTM and CDR2 is ANQGSEA. The CDR3 is 13 amino acids. Germline trimming cut 4 bases from V and 5 bases from J; bases unmatched to any gene: 4.

The rearrangement links TRBV15 to TRBJ2-3; TRBD2 is a possible D gene (5 bases). V lost 2 bases to trimming and J lost 6 bases, with 15 bases between them. The germline V gene has CDR1 LNHNV and CDR2 YYDKDF (reference sequence). The CDR3 runs 15 residues. CDR3: CATSRSERETDTQYF. The CDR3 bases are TGTGCCACCAGCAGATCGGAGAGGGAGACGGATACGCAGTATTTT.

The sample holds a few counts of this clonotype. The genes are TRBV5-4 and TRBJ1-1, with TRBD1 as a possible D gene (5 bases). V was shortened by 4 bases and J by 7 bases, with 20 bases between the two germline ends. Per germline, CDR1 SGHNT and CDR2 YYREEE (reference sequence). This CDR3 contains 15 residues. The CDR3 reads CASSPGQGLTSEAFF. The CDR3 DNA follows: TGTGCCAGCAGCCCCGGCCAGGGCCTTACCAGTGAAGCTTTCTTT.

The rearrangement uses TRBV5-6 and TRBJ2-5, with unresolved D. This CDR3 has 14 residues. The germline gives CDR1 SGHDT, CDR2 YYEEEE. The germline V and J ends were trimmed by 3 bases and 5 bases, with 14 bases remaining between them. CDR3 loop: CASSSRTSRETQYF. The CDR3 DNA sequence: TGTGCCAGCAGCTCTCGGACCTCGAGGGAGACCCAGTACTTC.

In this sample, this clonotype turned up a few times. The chain employs TRBV9 and TRBJ1-1; tentative D call: TRBD1 (5 bases). The V gene lost 6 bases and the J gene lost 1 base, with 16 bases spanning the gap. Germline loops: CDR1 SGDLS, CDR2 YYNGEE. The CDR3 is 15 amino acids. The CDR3 loop is CASNPWGTGNTEAFF. The CDR3 DNA sequence: TGTGCCAGCAACCCCTGGGGCACAGGGAACACTGAAGCTTTCTTT.

The V gene is TRBV12-3 or TRBV12-4, the J gene TRBJ2-2; 7 nucleotides align to TRBD2. The CDR3 covers 15 residues. V lost 7 bases to trimming and J lost 0 bases; unmatched junction nucleotides: 5. As DNA, the CDR3 is TGTGCCAGCACCCAGCGGGGAGCGAACACCGGGGAGCTGTTTTTT. Its protein product is CASTQRGANTGELFF.

This clonotype has a handful of counts. The rearrangement joins TRBV5-1 to TRBJ1-6; 7 bases are a match to TRBD1. Germline V lookup: CDR1 SGHRS, CDR2 YFSETQ. V lost 3 bases and J lost 6; bases outside the gene matches: 6. This CDR3 spans 15 amino acids. CDR3 nucleotides: TGCGCCAGCAGCTCCGGACAGGACGGTAATTCACCCCTCCACTTT. It is translated as CASSSGQDGNSPLHF.

This clonotype showed up many times. The genes are TRBV7-9 and TRBJ1-4, with TRBD1 matching over 7 bases. Germline trimming cut 3 bases from V and 7 bases from J; bases unmatched to any gene: 14. The CDR3 loop spans 17 amino acids. From germline, CDR1 is SEHNR and CDR2 FQNEAQ (reference sequence). CDR3 protein: CASSFSRDSPQGEKLFF. The CDR3 bases are TGTGCCAGCAGCTTCTCCCGGGACAGTCCTCAGGGTGAAAAACTGTTTTTT.

The DNA of the CDR3 is TGCAGCGTTGAATTGGAGGGAGGGCAGTACTTC. The encoded protein is CSVELEGGQYF. This rearrangement joins TRBV29-1 to TRBJ2-7, with D perhaps TRBD2 (6 bases). Germline CDR1 is SQVTM and CDR2 is ANQGSEA. The ends were cut back, 2 bases at V and 9 bases at J, with 11 bases in the middle. This CDR3 region has 11 residues.

This clonotype came up many times. The junction departs from germline at one end; a sequencing error may be responsible. V is TRBV12-3 or TRBV12-4 and J is TRBJ2-3; 9 nucleotides agree with TRBD2. This CDR3 has 14 amino acids. The CDR3: CASSLAGGTDTQYF. Written as DNA, the CDR3 is TGTGCCAGCAGCTTAGCGGGGGGCACAGATACGCAGTATTTT.

The chain couples TRBV5-4 to TRBJ1-1; 10 bases agree with TRBD1. Looked up from germline, CDR1 is SGHNT and CDR2 is YYREEE (reference sequence). The CDR3 is 13 residues long. The V segment lost 5 bases and the J segment 5 bases; nucleotides outside the gene matches: 3. The CDR3, as DNA: TGTGCCAGCAGTGACAGGGGGCGGACTGAAGCTTTCTTT. Translating it yields CASSDRGRTEAFF.

This clonotype was seen a single time. The gene calls are TRBV5-1 and TRBJ1-2; D not resolved. The CDR3 totals 14 residues. Trimming pared 2 bases from V and 4 bases from J, leaving 12 bases between. CDR1 SGHRS and CDR2 YFSETQ come from the germline V gene. The CDR3 nucleotides read TGCGCCAGCAGCTTAACAGTCTCGACCTATGGCTACACCTTC. This gives the protein CASSLTVSTYGYTF. The full variable domain, with the rest looked up from reference TRBV5-1 and TRBJ1-2, is KAGVTQTPRYLIKTRGQQVTLSCSPISGHRSVSWYQQTPGQGLQFLFEYFSETQRNKGNFPGRFSGRQFSNSRSEMNVSTLELGDSALYLCASSLTVSTYGYTFGSGTRLTVV.

This clonotype was observed a few times. The V gene is TRBV6-6, the J gene TRBJ1-1; tentatively, D is TRBD1 (6 bases). The CDR3 totals 15 residues. Trimming cost V 0 bases and J 2 bases, with 10 bases left between them. The germline CDR1 and CDR2 sequences are MNHNY and SVGAGI (reference sequence). CDR3 nucleotides: TGTGCCAGCAGTTACTCGGGGGCGAGCAACACTGAAGCTTTCTTT. It yields the protein CASSYSGASNTEAFF.

V usage is TRBV20-1 and J usage is TRBJ1-5; no clear D gene. In germline, CDR1 is DFQATT, CDR2 SNEGSKA (reference sequence). The V gene lost 7 bases and the J gene lost 1 base, with 8 bases spanning the gap. The CDR3 consists of 12 residues. CDR3 residues: CSVGESNQPQHF. The CDR3 DNA sequence: TGCAGTGTCGGGGAAAGCAATCAGCCCCAGCATTTT.